The TCR beta chain described here comes from a study of relationships among human T cell subsets. Study-level findings and limits: Bead-based sorting did not rule out CD4+CD8+ double-positive cells. Over 55% of CD8+ cytotoxic sequences were in clones over 100 reads; regulatory and Th2 had few.

From mRNA, alpha and beta CDR3 regions were amplified using semiquantitative ARM-PCR. Tagged nested gene-specific primers were used first, then communal superprimers amplified exponentially. Exonuclease cleared nested primers, then first-round products were reamplified. TCRdb used MiXCR to reprocess the multiplex PCR reads, holding one entry per CDR3 protein. The repertoire has roughly 7,000 distinct CDR3 sequences, 70% of them found once; the top ten carry about half. Pooled CD4+ and CD8+ T cells were bead-selected with anti-CD45RA to get naive and transitional cells. On this clonotype: Its cognate antigen is unknown.

Trimming removed 1 base at V and 5 bases at J, with 7 bases between. CDR1 KGHSH and CDR2 LQKENI come from the germline V gene. The CDR3 has 13 residues. The receptor was isolated from a man aged 40-49 years in good health. The source material was naive and transitional (CD45RA+) T cells sorted from blood. The chain couples TRBV18 to TRBJ2-3; no reliable D call. CDR3 DNA sequence: TGTGCCAGCTCACCACAATCGCGAGATACGCAGTATTTT. The encoded protein is CASSPQSRDTQYF. Looking up the rest from reference TRBV18 and TRBJ2-3 gives the full variable domain: NAGVMQNPRHLVRRRGQEARLRCSPMKGHSHVYWYRQLPEEGLKFMVYLQKENIIDESGMPKERFSAEFPKEGPSILRIQQVVRGDSAAYFCASSPQSRDTQYFGPGTRLTVL.